This T cell receptor (beta chain) was documented in a study of shared clonotypes between healthy human individuals. The CDR3 loop spans 12 amino acids. Germline V lookup: CDR1 SGHTA, CDR2 FQGNSA. V lost 2 bases, J lost 2 bases, and 4 bases lay in between. This clone was detected many times. The same CDR3 also results from other DNA sequences found in this sample. Using immunoSEQ multiplex PCR, the repertoire was profiled, and TCRdb retains in-frame clones only, with some absent. The sample has 450,000 to 500,000 clones, approximately 78% seen once. The chain uses TRBV7-2 and TRBJ2-7; D unresolved. The receptor was derived from a woman aged 40-49 years in good health. Some clones in this sample may be carry-over from other donors' samples. The sample comprised PBMCs. The CDR3 here is CASSLRPYEQYF. CDR3 sequence (DNA): TGTGCCAGCAGCTTAAGGCCCTACGAGCAGTACTTC.